The present T cell receptor (beta chain) was sequenced within a study of blood T cell repertoires in COVID-19. At the level of the study: The United States, Italy and Spain provided the acute and convalescent COVID-19 samples. PBMCs, B-cell-depleted T cells, or T cells provided the cDNA or gDNA that made up the material.

The length of the CDR3 is 15 residues. Trimming took 7 bases from V and 4 from J; bases not matched to a gene: 12. Germline loops: CDR1 MDHEN, CDR2 SYDVKM. Authors' methods: Amplification from reference gene primers served as the basis for estimated nucleated cell counts. The table came from immunoSEQ multiplex PCR; TCRdb's copy has only in-frame clones and leaves some out. V, J and clone size derive from that table, while D and trimming were established from the DNA sequence. This sample has approximately 57,000 clones, with under 90% found just once. The V call is TRBV28, the J call TRBJ2-7, with 8 bases that match TRBD2. This receptor was obtained from a man aged 35 to 55 with active COVID-19. The sequencing input was peripheral blood. CDR3 amino acids: CASTSSGIAAYEQYF. The CDR3 DNA reads as TGTGCCAGCACCAGTAGCGGGATTGCCGCGTACGAGCAGTACTTC. Variable domain in full (rest from reference TRBV28 and TRBJ2-7): DVKVTQSSRYLVKRTGEKVFLECVQDMDHENMFWYRQDPGLGLRLIYFSYDVKMKEKGDIPEGYSVSREKKERFSLILESASTNQTSMYLCASTSSGIAAYEQYFGPGTRLTVT.